This passage covers 25 T cell receptor beta chains from one sample sequenced in a study of shared clonotypes between healthy human individuals. Profiling relied on immunoSEQ multiplex PCR, and the TCRdb table lists in-frame clones only, not all of them. The sample lists under 600,000 clones; just over 75% were seen once. Material: PBMCs. The receptor set was obtained from a woman aged 40 to 49 in good health. Some clones in this sample may be carry-over from other donors' samples.

The chain has TRBV7-8 and TRBJ2-5; no clear D. V lost 1 base and J lost 1, with 4 bases in between. The V gene's germline CDR1 is SGHVS and CDR2 FQNEAQ. The CDR3 has 13 residues. The CDR3 here is CASSLEGQETQYF. CDR3 sequence (DNA): TGTGCCAGCAGCTTAGAGGGCCAAGAGACCCAGTACTTC. The whole variable domain, remainder taken from reference TRBV7-8 and TRBJ2-5, is GAGVSQSPRYKVAKRGQDVALRCDPISGHVSLFWYQQALGQGPEFLTYFQNEAQLDKSGLPSDRFFAERPEGSVSTLKIQRTQQEDSAVYLCASSLEGQETQYFGPGTRLLVL.

The chain uses TRBV15 and TRBJ2-5; possibly TRBD1 or TRBD2 for D (6 bases each). Trimming left V 8 bases short and J 2 bases short, with 9 bases between. The CDR3 contains 12 residues. Germline assignment: CDR1 LNHNV and CDR2 YYDKDF (reference sequence). CDR3 amino acids: CATLGGQETQYF. The DNA for the CDR3 is TGTGCCACCTTAGGGGGGCAAGAGACCCAGTACTTC.

This chain joins TRBV2 and TRBJ2-3; D is unresolved. This CDR3 has 14 amino acids. Germline values: CDR1 SNHLY, CDR2 FYNNEI. V lost 5 bases to trimming and J lost 0 bases, with 9 bases between them. The CDR3 spells CASSLRRSTDTQYF. For the CDR3, the DNA is TGTGCCAGCAGTCTTCGGCGTAGCACAGATACGCAGTATTTT.

The gene calls are TRBV6-6 and TRBJ2-1; the D call may be TRBD1 or TRBD2 (5 bases each). V dropped 2 bases and J dropped 9 bases, with 5 bases sitting between them. The germline V gene encodes CDR1 MNHNY and CDR2 SVGAGI (reference sequence). The CDR3 length is 11 residues. CDR3 in DNA: TGTGCCAGCAGTTACGGGGGTGAGCAGTTCTTC. It translates to CASSYGGEQFF.

A few counts support this clone. The chain is built from TRBV5-1 and TRBJ2-2, with 12 bases matching TRBD2. V shed 4 bases and J 7 bases; nucleotides not matched to a gene: 8. Germline V gene sequence: CDR1 SGHRS, CDR2 YFSETQ. The CDR3 is 16 residues long. CDR3 sequence: CASSPQTSGSGGELFF. In nucleotides, the CDR3 is TGCGCCAGCAGCCCCCAGACTAGCGGGAGTGGCGGGGAGCTGTTTTTT.

V usage is TRBV7-3 and J usage is TRBJ2-1, with 9 bases aligning to TRBD1. CDR1 SGHTA and CDR2 FQGTGA come from the germline V gene. Trimming took 5 bases from V and 7 from J; bases not matched to a gene: 9. This CDR3 has 15 residues. CDR3 protein: CASSPRTGVGNEQFF. The DNA of the CDR3 is TGTGCCAGCAGCCCTAGGACAGGGGTTGGGAATGAGCAGTTCTTC.

V gene TRBV7-9 combines with J gene TRBJ1-3; perhaps TRBD1 as D (5 bases). Trimming pared 2 bases from V and 0 bases from J, leaving 8 bases between. The CDR3 has 15 amino acids. The V gene's germline CDR1 is SEHNR and CDR2 FQNEAQ (reference sequence). The CDR3 DNA reads TGTGCCAGCAGCTTAAAGGGGCACTCTGGAAACACCATATATTTT. Amino acids: CASSLKGHSGNTIYF. Combining the CDR3 with reference TRBV7-9 and TRBJ1-3 gives the whole variable domain DTGVSQNPRHKITKRGQNVTFRCDPISEHNRLYWYRQTLGQGPEFLTYFQNEAQLEKSRLLSDRFSAERPKGSFSTLEIQRTEQGDSAMYLCASSLKGHSGNTIYFGEGSWLTVV.

This clone was seen only once. The rearrangement uses TRBV11-2 and TRBJ2-3; D call uncertain. V shed 6 bases and J shed 0 bases, with 4 bases lying between them. Germline V lookup: CDR1 SGHAT, CDR2 FQNNGV. This CDR3 region has 12 residues. The CDR3 DNA reads as TGTGCCAGCAGACAGAGCACAGATACGCAGTATTTT. Protein sequence: CASRQSTDTQYF.

The chain is built from TRBV28 and TRBJ1-4; no clear D gene. The CDR3 is made up of 15 amino acids. CDR1 MDHEN and CDR2 SYDVKM come from the germline V gene. Deletions cut 2 bases from V and 3 bases from J, with 10 bases between. CDR3 protein: CASSLEGASNEKLFF. The CDR3 region has the DNA TGTGCCAGCAGTTTAGAGGGAGCATCTAATGAAAAACTGTTTTTT. Full variable domain (remainder filled in from reference TRBV28 and TRBJ1-4): DVKVTQSSRYLVKRTGEKVFLECVQDMDHENMFWYRQDPGLGLRLIYFSYDVKMKEKGDIPEGYSVSREKKERFSLILESASTNQTSMYLCASSLEGASNEKLFFGSGTQLSVL.

The chain links TRBV5-1 to TRBJ2-7; tentative D call: TRBD1 (6 bases). The germline V gene has CDR1 SGHRS and CDR2 YFSETQ. The CDR3 covers 14 residues. V was shortened by 2 bases and J by 0 bases, with 9 bases between the two germline ends. CDR3 loop: CASSFTGSSYEQYF. As DNA, the CDR3 is TGCGCCAGCAGCTTTACAGGGAGCTCCTACGAGCAGTACTTC.

There are a few counts of this clone. CDR3 DNA: TGTGCCAGCAGCCGGGGGACAGATGGAAACACCATATATTTT. It yields the protein CASSRGTDGNTIYF. The chain links TRBV7-9 to TRBJ1-3, with TRBD1 matching over 7 bases. CDR3 length: 14 amino acids. The germline V gene has CDR1 SEHNR and CDR2 FQNEAQ (reference sequence). V was clipped by 5 bases and J by 3 bases; unmatched bases: 4.

The rearrangement joins TRBV7-6 to TRBJ2-6; D unresolved. V dropped 5 bases and J dropped 3 bases, with 20 bases sitting between them. The CDR3 totals 18 residues. Germline-derived CDR1 and CDR2 are SGHVS and FNYEAQ. The CDR3 DNA is TGTGCCAGCAGCCCTAGTTCTCTCAACTCTTTTGGGGCCAACGTCCTGACTTTC. Encoded protein: CASSPSSLNSFGANVLTF.

The V call is TRBV7-2, the J call TRBJ2-1; D remains unclear. V lost 1 base to trimming and J lost 0 bases, with 10 bases between them. The CDR3 is 16 amino acids. CDR1 and CDR2 from the germline V gene are SGHTA and FQGNSA. The CDR3 loop reads CASSLDGANSYNEQFF. In DNA, the CDR3 is TGTGCCAGCAGCTTAGATGGCGCAAACTCCTACAATGAGCAGTTCTTC.

The rearrangement uses TRBV7-6 and TRBJ1-2, with D possibly being TRBD1 (6 bases). Trimming removed 5 bases from V and 6 bases from J, with 25 bases in between. Per the germline V gene, CDR1 is SGHVS and CDR2 is FNYEAQ. The CDR3 runs to 17 residues. The CDR3 DNA reads TGTGCCAGCAGCCAGGACATGGGGGCTTTTCGGGTGGATGGCTACACCTTC. Encoded protein: CASSQDMGAFRVDGYTF.

This clone was counted only a few times. The chain combines TRBV7-2 with TRBJ2-3, with TRBD2 identical over 9 bases. The length of the CDR3 is 17 residues. CDR1 is SGHTA and CDR2 is FQGNSA in the germline V gene. The junction had 10 bases not matched to a gene; V was cut back by 6 bases and J by 0 bases. The CDR3 loop reads CASRAQTSGTSTDTQYF. The CDR3 nucleotides are TGTGCCAGCAGGGCTCAGACTAGCGGAACTAGCACAGATACGCAGTATTTT.

This clone is a singleton in its sample. The J gene is TRBJ2-7, the V gene TRBV9, with D possibly TRBD1 on 5 matching bases. This CDR3 is built from 14 residues. Trimming pared 4 bases from V and 0 bases from J, leaving 11 bases between. Per the germline V gene, CDR1 is SGDLS and CDR2 is YYNGEE. CDR3 sequence (DNA): TGTGCCAGCAGCTCCAGACAGTCCTCCTACGAGCAGTACTTC. Its translation is CASSSRQSSYEQYF. The variable domain in full, completed from reference TRBV9 and TRBJ2-7, reads DSGVTQTPKHLITATGQRVTLRCSPRSGDLSVYWYQQSLDQGLQFLIQYYNGEERAKGNILERFSAQQFPDLHSELNLSSLELGDSALYFCASSSRQSSYEQYFGPGTRLTVT.

The J gene is TRBJ2-4, the V gene TRBV5-1; D is possibly TRBD1 (5 bases). V dropped 4 bases and J dropped 1 base, with 21 bases sitting between them. Germline values: CDR1 SGHRS, CDR2 YFSETQ. The CDR3 is made up of 18 amino acids. CDR3 nucleotide sequence: TGCGCCAGCAGCGACCCACAGGAACGAGTTCGCGCCAAAAACATTCAGTACTTC. It is translated as CASSDPQERVRAKNIQYF.

The V call is TRBV5-6, the J call TRBJ1-5; 9 bases match TRBD1. Germline lookup yields CDR1 SGHDT and CDR2 YYEEEE. The CDR3 totals 14 residues. V lost 2 bases, J lost 6 bases, and 3 bases stayed unmatched. CDR3 loop: CASSLKTGGQPQHF. The CDR3 coding sequence is TGTGCCAGCAGCTTAAAGACAGGGGGTCAGCCCCAGCATTTT.

With regard to this clone: A junction end diverges from the germline sequence, so it may reflect a read error. This chain links TRBV30 with TRBJ1-2; 7 bases line up with TRBD1. Germline V gives CDR1 GTSNPN, CDR2 SVGIG (reference sequence). This CDR3 contains 15 residues. The chain's CDR3 is CAWNAGGFGYYDYTF. In DNA form, the CDR3 reads TGTGCCTGGAACGCAGGGGGATTTGGGTACTATGACTACACCTTC.

This chain uses TRBV29-1 with TRBJ1-2; TRBD1 is a possible D gene (5 bases). Deletions cut 6 bases from V and 4 bases from J, with 12 bases between. CDR3 size: 12 residues. From germline, CDR1 is SQVTM and CDR2 ANQGSEA. For the CDR3, the DNA is TGCAGCGTGGACAAGTTCGGCTATGGCTACACCTTC. It encodes CSVDKFGYGYTF.

V and J are TRBV6-1 and TRBJ1-2, with unresolved D. This CDR3 is built from 14 residues. Germline CDR1 is MNHNS and CDR2 is SASEGT. Trimming cost V 4 bases and J 0 bases, with 9 bases left between them. Here the CDR3 DNA reads TGTGCCAGCAGTGGGGCTCCGACTAACTATGGCTACACCTTC. Translating gives CASSGAPTNYGYTF.

The CDR3 loop reads CASSSQETQYF. CDR3 nucleotide sequence: TGTGCCAGCAGCAGTCAAGAGACCCAGTACTTC. The gene calls are TRBV9 and TRBJ2-5; D gene ambiguous. The CDR3 runs to 11 residues. Looked up from germline, CDR1 is SGDLS and CDR2 is YYNGEE. V lost 4 bases, J lost 2 bases, and 3 bases lay in between.

The CDR3 sequence is CASSPPGSKETQYF. CDR3 sequence (DNA): TGTGCCAGCTCACCTCCAGGGTCCAAGGAGACCCAGTACTTC. This chain joins TRBV18 and TRBJ2-5, with D perhaps TRBD1 (5 bases). With 3 bases removed from V and 5 bases from J, the gap between germline ends came to 13 bases. Per the germline V gene, CDR1 is KGHSH and CDR2 is LQKENI. This CDR3 contains 14 residues.

V is TRBV5-6 and J is TRBJ2-5; D possibly corresponds to TRBD1 (6 bases). Trimming left V 4 bases short and J 4 bases short, with 11 bases between. The CDR3 runs to 13 residues. CDR1 and CDR2 (germline): SGHDT, YYEEEE. The CDR3 loop reads CASSPGHLETQYF. In DNA, the CDR3 is TGTGCCAGCAGCCCGGGACACCTAGAGACCCAGTACTTC.

The chain couples TRBV10-2 to TRBJ1-6, with a possible D match to TRBD1 (5 bases). This CDR3 is built from 14 residues. The V end lost 5 bases, the J end lost 10 bases, and 15 bases lay between the germline ends. Germline loops: CDR1 WSHSY, CDR2 SAAADI. The CDR3 nucleotides read TGCGCCAGCAGTTTCGGAACTCGGGGGTCACCCCTCCACTTT. It encodes CASSFGTRGSPLHF.